This T cell receptor beta chain was observed in a study of cytomegalovirus exposure and HLA in healthy donors. 60 Vbeta and 13 Jbeta primers were used in PCR. Here immunoSEQ multiplex PCR was the method, and the copy in TCRdb shows in-frame clones only, minus some. The data hold more than 95,000 clones, with about 73% observed a single time. Germline V CDR1 and CDR2: SQVTM, ANQGSEA. The V end was cut by 4 bases, the J end by 0 bases, with 12 bases between. CDR3 size: 14 residues. Sequencing input: PBMCs. V and J are TRBV29-1 and TRBJ1-1; no firm D call. The source of this sequence is a woman aged 40 to 50 in good health and CMV-seronegative. As DNA, the CDR3 is TGCAGCGTTGGAGACACCCTAATGAACACTGAAGCTTTCTTT. Translation: CSVGDTLMNTEAFF.